This T cell receptor (beta chain) is from a study of OX40 agonist ivuxolimab in advanced cancers. Regarding the study as a whole: The authors did not determine the antigen specificity of the expanded peripheral T cells.

This CDR3 region has 11 residues. In regard to this clone: Its cognate antigen is unknown.

Repertoires were generated with immunoSEQ multiplex PCR, while TCRdb's copy carries only in-frame clones and drops some. The table shows tens of thousands of clones, with about 80% occurring only once. This sequence joins TRBV21-1 and TRBJ2-5. TRBV21-1 is a listed pseudogene. The sequence was collected from an adult with an advanced solid tumor such as melanoma, head and neck, liver or kidney cancer. The sample was CD4+ or CD8+ T cells sorted from blood, taken in a trial of the OX40 agonist ivuxolimab. CDR3 sequence reads: CASSKKETQYF. The DNA of the CDR3 is TGTGCCAGCAGCAAAAAAGAGACCCAGTACTTC.